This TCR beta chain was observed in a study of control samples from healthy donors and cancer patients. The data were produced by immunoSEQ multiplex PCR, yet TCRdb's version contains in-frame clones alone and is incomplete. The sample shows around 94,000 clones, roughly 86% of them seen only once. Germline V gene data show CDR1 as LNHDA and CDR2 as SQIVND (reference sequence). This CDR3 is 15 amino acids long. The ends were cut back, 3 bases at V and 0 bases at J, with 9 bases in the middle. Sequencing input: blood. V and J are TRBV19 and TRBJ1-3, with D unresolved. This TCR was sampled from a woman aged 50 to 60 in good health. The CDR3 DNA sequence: TGTGCCAGTAGTATCGGCGGAGGCTCTGGAAACACCATATATTTT. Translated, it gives CASSIGGGSGNTIYF.